Below, 3 T cell receptor beta chains from the same sample are listed, as sequenced in a study of T cell changes during pregnancy in multiple sclerosis. Measured with immunoSEQ multiplex PCR; TCRdb has only the in-frame clones, and not every one. The sample lists tens of thousands of clones; just under 95% were seen once. This specimen was CD4+ T cells from peripheral blood mononuclear cells, taken in the first trimester of pregnancy. The receptor source for this set is a female donor with multiple sclerosis, enrolled in a pregnancy study.

This chain links TRBV18 with TRBJ2-5; D may be TRBD2 (6 bases). The CDR3 has 14 amino acids. With 6 bases removed from V and 2 bases from J, the gap between germline ends came to 13 bases. Germline V gene sequence: CDR1 KGHSH, CDR2 LQKENI. CDR3 DNA: TGTGCCAGCTCCAGCGGGTCGAGTCAAGAGACCCAGTACTTC. Residues: CASSSGSSQETQYF.

This chain joins TRBV7-9 and TRBJ2-1; possibly TRBD1 for D (6 bases). The V end lost 7 bases, the J end lost 7 bases, and 20 bases lay between the germline ends. This CDR3 has 15 amino acids. Germline V gene data show CDR1 as SEHNR and CDR2 as FQNEAQ (reference sequence). Here the CDR3 reads CASTRGQPRANEQFF. The CDR3 DNA reads TGTGCCAGCACCCGGGGACAACCGAGGGCAAATGAGCAGTTCTTC.

V is TRBV7-2 and J is TRBJ1-5, with D possibly TRBD1 on 6 matching bases. Trimming took off 7 bases at V and 7 bases at J, with 11 bases between the two ends. The CDR3 is made up of 12 amino acids. The V gene's germline CDR1 is SGHTA and CDR2 FQGNSA. DNA for the CDR3: TGTGCCAGCAACCGGGGGGGCCAGCCCCAGCATTTT. This sequence encodes CASNRGGQPQHF.